A single sample gave rise to the 20 T cell receptor beta chains below, sequenced in a study of Graves' ophthalmopathy and Graves' hyperthyroidism. Amplifying from RNA transcripts, the study obtained TCR beta CDR3 regions. HTBI primers were employed in first-round RT-PCR, then a second-round multiplex PCR followed. TCRdb used MiXCR to reprocess the multiplex PCR reads, holding one entry per CDR3 protein. The sample has approximately 480,000 distinct CDR3 sequences, roughly 14% seen once. Sequenced: blood. Receptor source: a woman in her thirties with Graves' ophthalmopathy.

To note about this clonotype: No conserved phenylalanine or tryptophan ends this CDR3, so it is likely a read error. The V call is TRBV5-5, the J call TRBJ1-1; D not resolved. V lost 6 bases and J lost 4, with 13 bases in between. The CDR3 totals 13 residues. The germline gives CDR1 SGHKS, CDR2 YYEKEE (reference sequence). CDR3 amino acids: CASTHPPRTEAFY. The CDR3 coding sequence is TGTGCCAGCACTCACCCACCTCGCACTGAAGCTTTCTAT.

J is TRBJ2-7 and V is TRBV20-1, with D perhaps TRBD1 (7 bases). The length of the CDR3 is 13 residues. Trimming removed 5 bases from V and 3 bases from J, with 14 bases in between. Per germline, CDR1 DFQATT and CDR2 SNEGSKA (reference sequence). In DNA, the CDR3 is TGCAGTGCTGGAGGGGACAGACTCTACGAGCAGTACTTC. Translating it yields CSAGGDRLYEQYF.

This clonotype came up many times. This sequence joins TRBV12-3 or TRBV12-4 and TRBJ1-2; no clear D. Trimming shortened V by 4 bases and J by 5 bases, and 11 bases separated the two germline ends. This CDR3 is built from 13 residues. Written as DNA, the CDR3 is TGTGCCAGCAGTTGGGAGGTTGGGTATGGCTACACCTTC. Residues: CASSWEVGYGYTF.

Ten or more counts support this clonotype. V and J are TRBV28 and TRBJ1-2, with D possibly being TRBD1 (5 bases). V was cut by 5 bases and J by 5 bases, with 15 bases left in between. The CDR3 covers 14 residues. Germline V lookup: CDR1 MDHEN, CDR2 SYDVKM. The CDR3 reads CASSGVAGVYGYTF. CDR3 DNA sequence: TGTGCCAGCAGTGGGGTTGCGGGGGTATATGGCTACACCTTC.

This clonotype was observed a handful of times. The V gene is TRBV4-2, the J gene TRBJ2-2; TRBD2 matches 10 bases. After removal of 1 base from V and 4 bases from J, the junction contained 6 bases not matched to a gene. CDR3 length: 17 amino acids. The germline V gene has CDR1 LGHNA and CDR2 YNFKEQ. CDR3 amino acids: CASSQGFQRGGTGELFF. In nucleotides, the CDR3 is TGTGCCAGCAGCCAAGGATTTCAGCGGGGGGGCACCGGGGAGCTGTTTTTT.

This clonotype has at least ten counts. V and J are TRBV28 and TRBJ1-2; D gene uncertain. Germline V lookup: CDR1 MDHEN, CDR2 SYDVKM. Trimming took off 6 bases at V and 1 base at J, with 18 bases between the two ends. This CDR3 is 16 amino acids long. The CDR3 protein is CASSVESARDNYGYTF. For the CDR3, the DNA is TGTGCCAGCAGCGTGGAGTCGGCCAGAGATAACTATGGCTACACCTTC.

This clonotype turned up a few times. A much larger clone lies one base from this, so it may be a read error. The V and J genes are TRBV10-3 and TRBJ2-2; D may be TRBD2 (5 bases). There are 13 residues in the CDR3. Germline CDR1 is ENHRY and CDR2 is SYGVKD. The CDR3 coding sequence is TGTGCCATCAGTGAGCGCGACACCGGGGAGCTGTGTTTT. This sequence encodes CAISERDTGELCF.

This clonotype appeared many times. J is TRBJ2-7 and V is TRBV11-2, with D possibly matching TRBD1 (5 bases). The V gene's germline CDR1 is SGHAT and CDR2 FQNNGV. V was clipped by 5 bases and J by 4 bases, with 9 bases between them. The CDR3 totals 12 residues. CDR3 sequence: CASSIKGYEQYF. CDR3 bases: TGTGCCAGCAGCATTAAGGGGTACGAGCAGTACTTC.

This clonotype was seen at least ten times. This CDR3 reads CASSYSIHSGNTIYF. DNA for the CDR3: TGTGCCAGCAGTTACTCCATCCACTCTGGAAACACCATATATTTT. V is TRBV6-5 and J is TRBJ1-3; D is unclear. There are 15 residues in the CDR3. The ends were cut back, 0 bases at V and 0 bases at J, with 6 bases in the middle. Germline V lookup: CDR1 MNHEY, CDR2 SVGAGI.

In this sample, this clonotype turned up many times. The chain has TRBV12-3 or TRBV12-4 and TRBJ2-7; 7 nucleotides agree with TRBD1. V was pared by 0 bases and J by 6 bases, with 8 bases of the junction left unmatched. The CDR3 has 15 residues. The CDR3 coding sequence is TGTGCCAGCAGTTTAGCGGGGCGGCAGGGGGTCGAGCAGTACTTC. Translation gives CASSLAGRQGVEQYF.

The chain carries TRBV7-2 and TRBJ2-5; the D gene could be TRBD1 or TRBD2 (5 bases each). The CDR3 spans 13 residues. Germline V gene lookup returns CDR1 SGHTA and CDR2 FQGNSA. Trimming shortened V by 6 bases and J by 5 bases, and 13 bases separated the two germline ends. The DNA for the CDR3 is TGTGCCAGCAGAGCCGCATGGGGGGAGACCCAGTACTTC. This gives the protein CASRAAWGETQYF.

Ten or more counts support this clonotype. This may arise from a read error, as a much more abundant clone is one base away. CDR3 bases: TGTGCCAGTCGACCGAACTCCTATAATTCACACCTCCACTTT. Its translation is CASRPNSYNSHLHF. The chain has TRBV28 and TRBJ1-6; D ambiguous. The CDR3 is 14 residues long. Germline CDR1 reads MDHEN; CDR2 reads SYDVKM.

The table lists this clonotype with many counts. The chain joins TRBV6-4 to TRBJ2-3; 16 nucleotides line up with TRBD2. With 8 bases clipped from V and 5 bases from J, the junction kept 10 bases outside the gene matches. Per the germline V gene, CDR1 is MRHNA and CDR2 is SNTAGT. The CDR3 loop spans 17 amino acids. In DNA, the CDR3 is TGTGCCAGCCACCTGGGACTAGCGGGAGGGCCAAAAGATACGCAGTATTTT. This sequence encodes CASHLGLAGGPKDTQYF.

Turning to this clonotype: The junction shows a germline mismatch at one end, possibly a read error. This rearrangement joins TRBV2 to TRBJ1-3, with D maybe TRBD1 (5 bases). This CDR3 has 18 amino acids. The germline V gene has CDR1 SNHLY and CDR2 FYNNEI. The CDR3 loop is CASSEAMGRRRSVNTIYF. For the CDR3, the DNA is TGTGCCAGCAGTGAAGCAATGGGGCGGAGACGCTCTGTAAACACCATATATTTT. The variable domain in full, completed from reference TRBV2 and TRBJ1-3, reads EPEVTQTPSHQVTQMGQEVILRCVPISNHLYFYWYRQILGQKVEFLVSFYNNEISEKSEIFDDQFSVERPDGSNFTLKIRSTKLEDSAMYFCASSEAMGRRRSVNTIYFGEGSWLTVV.

This clonotype was seen ten or more times. This chain joins TRBV11-2 and TRBJ1-2; maybe TRBD1 (6 bases). The CDR3 is 15 residues long. Germline V gene lookup returns CDR1 SGHAT and CDR2 FQNNGV. V dropped 0 bases and J dropped 4 bases, with 12 bases sitting between them. The CDR3 here is CASSLDVQGGYGYTF. CDR3 DNA sequence: TGTGCCAGCAGCTTAGATGTACAGGGCGGCTATGGCTACACCTTC.

This clonotype was recorded many times. The rearrangement joins TRBV12-3 or TRBV12-4 to TRBJ1-2, with D perhaps matching TRBD1 (5 bases). V gave up 0 bases and J gave up 5 bases, with 13 bases separating them. CDR3 length: 15 residues. The CDR3, as DNA: TGTGCCAGCAGTTTAGCGAGACGAGGGGTATATGGCTACACCTTC. It is translated as CASSLARRGVYGYTF.

This clonotype has ten or more counts. The chain is built from TRBV12-3 or TRBV12-4 and TRBJ2-7, with D possibly being TRBD2 (7 bases). The CDR3 consists of 14 residues. The V and J ends lost 4 bases and 6 bases respectively, with 16 bases between them. CDR3 nucleotide sequence: TGTGCCAGCAGTTGGGACTCGGGGGGCGGCGAGCAGTACTTC. Translation: CASSWDSGGGEQYF.

This clonotype has at least ten counts. This chain joins TRBV6-1 and TRBJ2-4; D not certain. Trimming pared 5 bases from V and 4 bases from J, leaving 6 bases between. This CDR3 spans 12 amino acids. Germline V gives CDR1 MNHNS, CDR2 SASEGT. The chain's CDR3 is CASSLGKNIQYF. CDR3 nucleotides: TGTGCCAGCAGTTTGGGGAAAAACATTCAGTACTTC.

This clonotype came up many times. The rearrangement links TRBV12-3 or TRBV12-4 to TRBJ1-1; D perhaps matches TRBD1 (6 bases). CDR3 size: 16 residues. Trimming removed 2 bases from V and 2 bases from J, with 15 bases in between. The CDR3 loop reads CASSLIGGRANTEAFF. CDR3 in DNA: TGTGCCAGCAGTTTAATAGGGGGAAGAGCCAACACTGAAGCTTTCTTT.

The sample holds many counts of this clonotype. V usage is TRBV7-8 and J usage is TRBJ1-5; D unclear. Germline values: CDR1 SGHVS, CDR2 FQNEAQ. V lost 1 base to trimming and J lost 9 bases, with 10 bases between them. This CDR3 has 13 amino acids. The CDR3 coding sequence is TGTGCCAGCAGCTTAGGAACCGATGGGCCCCAGCATTTT. It specifies CASSLGTDGPQHF. Full variable domain (rest looked up from reference TRBV7-8 and TRBJ1-5): GAGVSQSPRYKVAKRGQDVALRCDPISGHVSLFWYQQALGQGPEFLTYFQNEAQLDKSGLPSDRFFAERPEGSVSTLKIQRTQQEDSAVYLCASSLGTDGPQHFGDGTRLSIL.